This entry is about one TCR beta chain. Its target is not known. Germline V gives CDR1 DFQATT, CDR2 SNEGSKA (reference sequence). Unmatched junction bases numbered 12, after V lost 5 bases and J lost 0 bases. The CDR3 is 17 residues long. The data were obtained in a study of blood T cells in healthy people across ages. Study-level points and caveats: Significant beta diversity loss was already apparent by age approximately 36, declining roughly linearly.

PCR was performed a second time for roughly 7 to 11 cycles using a sample-barcoded 5' primer and a J-beta primer mix. Each CDR3 protein is one row after TCRdb ran MiXCR on the 5' RACE reads. Of about a million distinct CDR3 sequences in the sample, under 50% were seen once. Sample: blood. This chain links TRBV20-1 with TRBJ1-5, with 8 positions matching TRBD1. This receptor was taken from a man aged 25 to 45 in good health. The chain's CDR3 is CSAHFTGTGLSNQPQHF. In DNA, the CDR3 is TGCAGTGCTCACTTCACCGGGACAGGACTTAGCAATCAGCCCCAGCATTTT.